Each of the 8 T cell receptor beta chains below was sequenced from the same sample in a study of T-cell reconstitution after alpha-beta-depleted transplantation in children. Whole-study results and caveats: Hyperexpanded clones declined; after one year, newly produced T cells mostly supplied diversity.

This sample's TCRbeta library carried unique molecular identifier barcodes. TCRdb reanalysed the PCR reads using MiXCR and keeps one entry per CDR3 protein. Of some 300,000 distinct CDR3 sequences listed, roughly 7.8% are singletons. For these receptors, no antigen is known. This specimen was peripheral blood, taken 360 days after TCRalphabeta/CD19-depleted stem cell transplant. Receptors were obtained from a female patient under 10 years old who had a stem cell transplant for Fanconi anemia, so the T cells may come from the graft donor.

There are many counts of this clonotype. This chain uses TRBV20-1 with TRBJ1-5, with D hard to call. The CDR3 sequence is 13 residues long. Per the germline V gene, CDR1 is DFQATT and CDR2 is SNEGSKA (reference sequence). Deletions cut 5 bases from V and 6 bases from J, with 14 bases between. The DNA of the CDR3 is TGCAGTGCTTCAACAGAGGAGGGTCAGCCCCAGCATTTT. This encodes CSASTEEGQPQHF.

This clonotype was detected ten times or more. This chain links TRBV15 with TRBJ2-2; D is perhaps TRBD1 (5 bases). Germline CDR1 is LNHNV and CDR2 is YYDKDF (reference sequence). CDR3 length equals 13 residues. V lost 5 bases to trimming and J lost 8 bases, with 12 bases between them. The CDR3 spells CATSSPGAGELFF. As DNA, the CDR3 is TGTGCCACCAGCTCCCCTGGGGCGGGGGAGCTGTTTTTT.

This clonotype was seen only a few times. The V call is TRBV24-1, the J call TRBJ2-5; 13 bases agree with TRBD2. Germline V gene lookup returns CDR1 KGHDR and CDR2 SFDVKD. V gave up 4 bases and J gave up 4 bases; unmatched junction bases: 5. The CDR3 is 16 residues long. CDR3 protein: CATSEGTSGVGETQYF. The DNA for the CDR3 is TGTGCCACCAGTGAGGGGACTAGCGGGGTTGGAGAGACCCAGTACTTC.

This clonotype was recorded many times. The J gene is TRBJ2-5, the V gene TRBV27, with 12 bases aligning to TRBD2. The V segment lost 5 bases and the J segment 0 bases; nucleotides outside the gene matches: 7. This CDR3 has 17 residues. Looked up from germline, CDR1 is MNHEY and CDR2 is SMNVEV (reference sequence). The CDR3 spells CASSPRTSGTYQETQYF. DNA for the CDR3: TGTGCCAGCAGTCCGAGGACTAGCGGGACGTACCAAGAGACCCAGTACTTC.

This clonotype was counted between two and nine times. The gene calls are TRBV18 and TRBJ1-4, with unresolved D. CDR1 and CDR2 (germline): KGHSH, LQKENI. The CDR3 spans 16 residues. V dropped 0 bases and J dropped 0 bases, with 8 bases sitting between them. Here the CDR3 reads CASSPPNSATNEKLFF. In nucleotides, the CDR3 is TGTGCCAGCTCACCACCGAACAGTGCAACTAATGAAAAACTGTTTTTT.

The chain is built from TRBV11-1 and TRBJ1-5; TRBD1 might be the D (5 bases). The V end lost 4 bases, the J end lost 1 base, and 17 bases lay between the germline ends. Per germline, CDR1 SGHAT and CDR2 FQDESV (reference sequence). The CDR3 spans 17 residues. The CDR3 nucleotides read TGTGCCAGCAGCTCGGAAACGGGGCCGTGGAGCAATCAGCCCCAGCATTTT. The encoded protein is CASSSETGPWSNQPQHF.

This clonotype appeared many times. This sequence joins TRBV11-2 and TRBJ2-7; 10 bases agree with TRBD1. The CDR3 covers 19 residues. V dropped 0 bases and J dropped 1; count of bases not matched to a gene: 12. CDR1 and CDR2 from the germline V gene are SGHAT and FQNNGV. CDR3 nucleotide sequence: TGTGCCAGCAGCTTAGACCTCCTAGCCGGGACAGGGGCGTCCTACGAGCAGTACTTC. Its protein product is CASSLDLLAGTGASYEQYF.

This clonotype was seen repeatedly, ten times or more. This chain links TRBV9 with TRBJ1-1; D remains ambiguous. The CDR3 loop spans 15 amino acids. V lost 0 bases and J lost 3, with 12 bases in between. Per the germline V gene, CDR1 is SGDLS and CDR2 is YYNGEE. Here the CDR3 DNA reads TGTGCCAGCAGCGTAGTAGTAGGGTGGCACACTGAAGCTTTCTTT. It codes for CASSVVVGWHTEAFF.